A selection of T cell receptor beta chains follows, all from one sample in a study of cytomegalovirus exposure and HLA in healthy donors. Clones were read by immunoSEQ multiplex PCR, and TCRdb kept only the in-frame ones, dropping some. Here the sample spans some 44,000 clones, 50% being singletons. The sequenced sample consisted of PBMCs. All receptors derive from a human donor in good health. Each CDR3 is given with its conserved first and last residue. Each record gives: V gene, D gene, clone size, J gene, CDR3 protein, CDR3 DNA. D genes are given only for firm matches. Size tells how often a clone was seen (once, few, many) or the class of an expanded clone, and some rows leave it out.

>TRBV10-3|TRBD1|few|TRBJ1-5
CAISVGQGNQPQHF
TGTGCCATCAGTGTAGGACAGGGCAATCAGCCCCAGCATTTT
>TRBV5-1|TRBD2|NA|TRBJ2-7
CASSFTSGRVYEQYF
TGCGCCAGCAGTTTTACTAGCGGGAGGGTCTACGAGCAGTACTTC
>TRBV6-5|TRBD2|NA|TRBJ2-5
CASSPSGLQETQYF
TGTGCCAGCAGTCCCTCGGGACTACAAGAGACCCAGTACTTC
>TRBV6-6|NA|few|TRBJ1-4
CASKLGGANEKLFF
TGTGCCAGCAAGCTAGGGGGGGCTAATGAAAAACTGTTTTTT
>TRBV5-1|NA|once|TRBJ2-1
CASKEEPYNEQFF
TGCGCCAGCAAGGAGGAACCCTACAATGAGCAGTTCTTC
>TRBV6-5|NA|NA|TRBJ2-3
CASSPVWGPDTQYF
TGTGCCAGCAGCCCCGTGTGGGGGCCAGATACGCAGTATTTT
>TRBV5-5|NA|few|TRBJ1-1
CASSSRGGITEAFF
TGTGCCAGCAGCTCGAGGGGGGGGATAACTGAAGCTTTCTTT
>TRBV28|TRBD2|few|TRBJ2-5
CASSLKGASGSPSYF
TGTGCCAGCAGTTTAAAAGGGGCTAGCGGCTCTCCTTCCTACTTC
>TRBV7-9|NA|few|TRBJ1-5
CASSPRRHQPQHF
TGTGCCAGCAGCCCGAGGAGACATCAGCCCCAGCATTTT
>TRBV4-2|NA|few|TRBJ1-1
CASSPPKGGTEAFF
TGTGCCAGCAGCCCTCCCAAGGGAGGCACTGAAGCTTTCTTT
>TRBV19|TRBD1|NA|TRBJ1-6
CASQETGKSSPLHF
TGTGCCAGTCAGGAGACAGGGAAATCTTCCCCCCTCCACTTT
>TRBV4-3|NA|few|TRBJ1-2
CASSQDTGNYGYTF
TGCGCCAGCAGCCAAGACACAGGGAACTATGGCTACACCTTC
>TRBV7-2|TRBD1|NA|TRBJ1-6
CASSLEGQGYSPLHF
TGTGCCAGCAGCTTAGAGGGACAGGGTTATTCACCCCTCCACTTT
>TRBV6-6|TRBD2|few|TRBJ2-6
CASRATSGRANVLTF
TGTGCCAGCAGGGCGACTAGCGGGAGGGCCAACGTCCTGACTTTC
>TRBV7-2|NA|NA|TRBJ1-1
CASSGVGHEAFF
TGTGCCAGCAGCGGAGTGGGGCATGAAGCTTTCTTT
>TRBV7-2|NA|NA|TRBJ2-3
CASSLLTVRTDTQYF
TGTGCCAGCAGCTTACTGACAGTTCGTACAGATACGCAGTATTTT
>TRBV5-6|TRBD1|few|TRBJ1-5
CASSGWTGINQPQHF
TGTGCCAGCAGCGGCTGGACAGGAATTAATCAGCCCCAGCATTTT
>TRBV7-2|NA|few|TRBJ2-5
CASSIDSFQETQYF
TGTGCCAGCAGCATTGACAGTTTCCAAGAGACCCAGTACTTC
>TRBV10-3|NA|NA|TRBJ2-7
CAISGGSYEQYF
TGTGCCATCTCCGGCGGCTCCTACGAGCAGTACTTC
>TRBV7-8|TRBD1|NA|TRBJ2-2
CASSPQDRGRTGELFF
TGTGCCAGCAGCCCCCAGGACAGGGGAAGGACCGGGGAGCTGTTTTTT
>TRBV14|TRBD1|NA|TRBJ1-4
CATHLDRESGSNEKLFF
TGTGCCACCCATCTCGACAGGGAAAGCGGTTCTAATGAAAAACTGTTTTTT
>TRBV18|TRBD2|few|TRBJ2-7
CASSPGGGFSYEQYF
TGTGCCAGCTCACCGGGCGGGGGGTTCTCCTACGAGCAGTACTTC
>TRBV7-6|NA|NA|TRBJ1-6
CASSLDHLSPLHF
TGTGCCAGCAGCTTAGATCATCTATCACCCCTCCACTTT
>TRBV6-5|NA|NA|TRBJ1-2
CASRLRPTYGYTF
TGTGCCAGCAGACTCAGGCCAACTTATGGCTACACCTTC
>TRBV28|TRBD2|NA|TRBJ2-5
CASAIPDGRGAQYF
TGTGCCAGCGCCATCCCGGACGGCCGGGGGGCCCAGTACTTC
>TRBV7-9|TRBD1|NA|TRBJ1-1
CASSPPGQGVFEAFF
TGTGCCAGCAGCCCACCGGGACAGGGGGTTTTTGAAGCTTTCTTT
>TRBV30|NA|NA|TRBJ1-5
CAWSNRGLYNQPQHF
TGTGCCTGGAGCAATAGGGGACTGTATAATCAGCCCCAGCATTTT
>TRBV7-3|NA|NA|TRBJ1-2
CASSLSWEGYTF
TGTGCCAGCAGCTTAAGTTGGGAGGGCTACACCTTC
>TRBV7-2|NA|few|TRBJ1-3
CASSLLVRAGNTIYF
TGTGCCAGCAGCTTACTGGTCAGGGCTGGAAACACCATATATTTT
>TRBV14|NA|few|TRBJ1-2
CASSQTGGRNYGYTF
TGTGCCAGCAGCCAGACAGGAGGAAGAAACTATGGCTACACCTTC
>TRBV28|NA|NA|TRBJ2-3
CASRWTATDTQYF
TGTGCCAGCAGGTGGACTGCCACGGATACGCAGTATTTT